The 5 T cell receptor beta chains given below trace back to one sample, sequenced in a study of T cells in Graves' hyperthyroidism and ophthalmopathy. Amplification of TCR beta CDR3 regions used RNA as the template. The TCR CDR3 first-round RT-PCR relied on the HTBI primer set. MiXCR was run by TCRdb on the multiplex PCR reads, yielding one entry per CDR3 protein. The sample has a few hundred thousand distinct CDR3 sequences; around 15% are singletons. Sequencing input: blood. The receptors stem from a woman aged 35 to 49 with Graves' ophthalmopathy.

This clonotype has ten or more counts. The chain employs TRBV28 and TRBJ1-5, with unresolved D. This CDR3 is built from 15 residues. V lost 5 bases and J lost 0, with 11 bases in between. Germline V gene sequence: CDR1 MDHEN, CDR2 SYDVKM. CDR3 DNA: TGTGCCAGCAGTACACTGGGCAATAGCAATCAGCCCCAGCATTTT. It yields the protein CASSTLGNSNQPQHF. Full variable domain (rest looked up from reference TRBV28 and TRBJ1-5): DVKVTQSSRYLVKRTGEKVFLECVQDMDHENMFWYRQDPGLGLRLIYFSYDVKMKEKGDIPEGYSVSREKKERFSLILESASTNQTSMYLCASSTLGNSNQPQHFGDGTRLSIL.

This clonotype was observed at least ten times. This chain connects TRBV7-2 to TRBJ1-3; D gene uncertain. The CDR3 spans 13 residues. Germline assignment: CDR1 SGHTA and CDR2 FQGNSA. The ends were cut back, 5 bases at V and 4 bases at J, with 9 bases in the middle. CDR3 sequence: CASSHSQGNTIYF. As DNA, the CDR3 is TGTGCCAGCAGCCATTCACAGGGAAACACCATATATTTT.

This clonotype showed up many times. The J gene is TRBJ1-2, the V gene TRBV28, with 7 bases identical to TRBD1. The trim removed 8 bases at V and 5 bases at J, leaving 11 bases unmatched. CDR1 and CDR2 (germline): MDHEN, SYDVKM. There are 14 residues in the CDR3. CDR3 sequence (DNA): TGTGCCAGCCGGGACAGCGCAACCCAGTATGGCTACACCTTC. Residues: CASRDSATQYGYTF.

In DNA, the CDR3 is TGTGCCTGGACCCTTTCAGACAGGGCTTACTATGGCTACACCTTC. Residues: CAWTLSDRAYYGYTF. This rearrangement joins TRBV30 to TRBJ1-2; 7 bases are shared with TRBD1. The V gene's germline CDR1 is GTSNPN and CDR2 SVGIG (reference sequence). V was pared by 4 bases and J by 3 bases, with 11 bases of the junction left unmatched. This CDR3 spans 15 amino acids.

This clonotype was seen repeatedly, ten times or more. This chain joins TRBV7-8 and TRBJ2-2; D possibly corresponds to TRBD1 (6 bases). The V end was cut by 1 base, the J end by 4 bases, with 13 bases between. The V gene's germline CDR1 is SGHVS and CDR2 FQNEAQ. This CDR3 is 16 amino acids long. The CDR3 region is CASSLVEQGLTGELFF. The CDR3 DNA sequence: TGTGCCAGCAGCTTAGTAGAACAGGGCCTCACCGGGGAGCTGTTTTTT.